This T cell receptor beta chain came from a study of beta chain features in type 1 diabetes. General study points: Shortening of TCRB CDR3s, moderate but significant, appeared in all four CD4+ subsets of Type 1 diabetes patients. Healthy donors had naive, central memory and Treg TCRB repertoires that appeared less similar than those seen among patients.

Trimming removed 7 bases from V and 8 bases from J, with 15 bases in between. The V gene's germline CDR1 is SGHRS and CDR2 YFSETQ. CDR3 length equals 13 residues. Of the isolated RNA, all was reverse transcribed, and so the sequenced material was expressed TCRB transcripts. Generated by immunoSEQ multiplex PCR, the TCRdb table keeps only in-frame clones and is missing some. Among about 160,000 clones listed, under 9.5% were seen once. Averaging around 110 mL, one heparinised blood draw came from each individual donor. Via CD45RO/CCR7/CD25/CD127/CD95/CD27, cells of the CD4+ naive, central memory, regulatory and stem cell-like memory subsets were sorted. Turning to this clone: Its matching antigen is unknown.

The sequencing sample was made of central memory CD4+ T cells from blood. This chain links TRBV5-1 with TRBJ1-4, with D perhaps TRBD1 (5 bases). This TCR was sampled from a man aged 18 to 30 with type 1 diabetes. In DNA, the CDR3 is TGCGCCAGCTGTAATGGAGGGGACGAAAAACTGTTTTTT. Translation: CASCNGGDEKLFF.